Listed below are T cell receptor beta chains from one sample, sequenced in a study of T cells expressing NK-cell markers. TCRdb derives one entry per CDR3 protein from the 5' RACE reads, leaving out DNA. The repertoire table contains 400,000 to 550,000 distinct CDR3 sequences. Sequenced: blood T cells: a sorted CD56 or NKG2C T cell subset, CD4+ or CD8+ T cells, or bulk PBMC T cells (not recorded which). These receptors originate from a woman between 18 and 75 years old in good health. The CDR3 runs from the conserved cysteine through the conserved F or W.

TRBV25-1	TRBJ2-3	CASGTSGTTRDTQYF
TRBV7-2	TRBJ1-1	CASSLGQRLNTEAFF
TRBV28	TRBJ2-7	CASSEPGDYEQYF
TRBV20-1	TRBJ2-1	CSARFLDNEQFF
TRBV9	TRBJ2-1	CASSVLGSSNEQFF
TRBV20-1	TRBJ1-4	CSAPGGVKEKLFF
TRBV7-3	TRBJ2-1	CASSLNPAGGIHEQFF
TRBV6-1	TRBJ1-4	CASTEGGANEKLFF
TRBV19	TRBJ2-1	CASSIGSYNEQFF
TRBV29-1	TRBJ2-1	CSVASGASGDEQFF
TRBV20-1	TRBJ2-6	CSAMVDPKSGSAGVWSGANVLTF
TRBV2	TRBJ1-6	CASGRQNSPLHF
TRBV7-2	TRBJ2-3	CASSFPSAGGVRVQYF
TRBV27	TRBJ2-3	CASSFGRGTDTQYF
TRBV5-4	TRBJ2-5	CASSLTPGVWETQYF
TRBV6-4	TRBJ2-7	CASSDSTWFLYEQYF
TRBV6-6	TRBJ1-2	CASSRQGDYGYTF
TRBV12-3/TRBV12-4	TRBJ2-7	CASSQTPRGAYEQYF
TRBV10-3	TRBJ2-3	CAISELADTQYF
TRBV2	TRBJ2-2	CASSEGGVTPTRRGELFF
TRBV15	TRBJ1-4	CATSIGRGVATNEKLFF
TRBV28	TRBJ2-4	CASSGGLSKNIQYF
TRBV20-1	TRBJ2-1	CSASSTRRFNEQFF
TRBV14	TRBJ2-1	CASSRGQGGDNEQFF
TRBV4-2	TRBJ2-1	CASSQEVGTGVYNEQFF
TRBV7-9	TRBJ2-3	CASSHAGWDTQYF
TRBV6-5	TRBJ1-4	CASSYSGTTNEKLFF
TRBV30	TRBJ2-1	CAWTTSGIEQFF
TRBV6-1	TRBJ2-7	CASRIGSWYEQYF
TRBV19	TRBJ2-5	CASSIATGYQETQYF
TRBV6-2/TRBV6-3	TRBJ1-2	CASSSTSPGRRGGYTF
TRBV20-1	TRBJ2-3	CSARDQGRGALSTQYF
TRBV7-2	TRBJ1-5	CASSPDRGKGNQPQHF
TRBV20-1	TRBJ2-1	CSASLAGSNEQFF
TRBV12-3/TRBV12-4	TRBJ2-2	CATLSPRVNTGELFF
TRBV12-3/TRBV12-4	TRBJ2-5	CATQGGGETQYF
TRBV20-1	TRBJ2-1	CSARMTGEDEQFF
TRBV20-1	TRBJ2-2	CSASDSNTGELFF
TRBV9	TRBJ2-3	CASKPLRGGPSGWDTQYF